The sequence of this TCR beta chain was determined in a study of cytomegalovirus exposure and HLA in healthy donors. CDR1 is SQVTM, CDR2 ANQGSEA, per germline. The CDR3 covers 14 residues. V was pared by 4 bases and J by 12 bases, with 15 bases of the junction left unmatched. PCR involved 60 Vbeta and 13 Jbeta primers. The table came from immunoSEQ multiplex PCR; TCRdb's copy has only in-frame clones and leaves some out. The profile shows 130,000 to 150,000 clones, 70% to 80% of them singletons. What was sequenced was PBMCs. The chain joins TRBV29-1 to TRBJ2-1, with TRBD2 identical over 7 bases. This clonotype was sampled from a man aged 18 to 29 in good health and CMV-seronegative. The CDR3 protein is CSVGSRLLGEGQFF. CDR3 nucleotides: TGCAGCGTTGGGTCTCGTCTATTGGGGGAGGGGCAGTTCTTC.